This T cell receptor beta chain was captured in a study of cytomegalovirus exposure and HLA in healthy donors. Study results and limitations: When analyzed later, a missense DCLRE1C variant was found to be linked to TCR beta V- and J-gene trimming. The CMV antigen specificity of a few CMV-associated chains was confirmed through in vitro analysis. It was taken for granted in presence/absence analyses that sequencing depth across donors was roughly uniform.

Of note for this clone: Antigen unknown.

In the PCR, 60 Vbeta and 13 Jbeta primers were used. This table comes from immunoSEQ multiplex PCR, and its TCRdb copy is limited to in-frame clones, with some not included. The table lists about 130,000 clones, roughly 80% of them singletons. The trim removed 4 bases at V and 4 bases at J, leaving 12 bases unmatched. Germline V lookup: CDR1 SGHNT, CDR2 YYREEE (reference sequence). CDR3 size: 16 residues. Material for sequencing was PBMCs. The source is a boy between 10 and 17 years old in good health and CMV-seronegative. The chain combines TRBV5-4 with TRBJ2-7; 9 bases line up with TRBD1. The CDR3 here is CASSGGRDRAPYEQYF. CDR3 bases: TGTGCCAGCAGCGGGGGCCGGGACAGGGCCCCATACGAGCAGTACTTC.